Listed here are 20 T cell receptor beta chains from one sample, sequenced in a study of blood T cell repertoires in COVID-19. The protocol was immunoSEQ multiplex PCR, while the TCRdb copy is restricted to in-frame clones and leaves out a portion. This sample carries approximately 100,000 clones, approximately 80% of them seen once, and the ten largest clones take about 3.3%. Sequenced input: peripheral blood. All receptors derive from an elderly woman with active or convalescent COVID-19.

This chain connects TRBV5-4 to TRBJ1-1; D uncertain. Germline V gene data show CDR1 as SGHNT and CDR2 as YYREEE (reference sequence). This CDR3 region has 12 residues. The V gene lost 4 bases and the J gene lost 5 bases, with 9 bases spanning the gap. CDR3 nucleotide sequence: TGTGCCAGCAGCCACCAGGCGACTGAAGCTTTCTTT. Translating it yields CASSHQATEAFF.

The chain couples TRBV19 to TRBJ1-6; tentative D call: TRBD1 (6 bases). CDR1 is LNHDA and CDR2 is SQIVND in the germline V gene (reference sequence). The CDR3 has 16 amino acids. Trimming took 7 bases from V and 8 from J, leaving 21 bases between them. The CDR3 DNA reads TGTGCCAGTAACCACTCAGCGGGACACCTCGATTCACCCCTCCACTTT. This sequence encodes CASNHSAGHLDSPLHF.

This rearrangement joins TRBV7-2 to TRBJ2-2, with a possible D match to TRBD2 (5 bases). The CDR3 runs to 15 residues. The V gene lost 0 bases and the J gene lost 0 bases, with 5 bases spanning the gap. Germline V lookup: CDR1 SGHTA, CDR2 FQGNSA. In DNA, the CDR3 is TGTGCCAGCAGCTTAGCGGGAGCGAACACCGGGGAGCTGTTTTTT. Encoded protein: CASSLAGANTGELFF.

CDR3 coding DNA: TGTGCCAGCAGCTTGGGGAGGGGAAGGGAGCCCCAGCATTTT. Translation gives CASSLGRGREPQHF. This chain connects TRBV2 to TRBJ1-5; D possibly corresponds to TRBD1 (5 bases). From germline, CDR1 is SNHLY and CDR2 FYNNEI. This CDR3 has 14 amino acids. V was trimmed by 6 bases and J by 8 bases, leaving 17 bases between them.

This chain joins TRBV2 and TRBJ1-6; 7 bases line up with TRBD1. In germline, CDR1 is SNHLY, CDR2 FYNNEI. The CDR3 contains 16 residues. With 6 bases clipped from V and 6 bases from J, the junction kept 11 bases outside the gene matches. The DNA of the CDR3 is TGTGCCAGCAGCGGACAGGCCTTGAGGGGTAATTCACCCCTCCACTTT. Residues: CASSGQALRGNSPLHF.

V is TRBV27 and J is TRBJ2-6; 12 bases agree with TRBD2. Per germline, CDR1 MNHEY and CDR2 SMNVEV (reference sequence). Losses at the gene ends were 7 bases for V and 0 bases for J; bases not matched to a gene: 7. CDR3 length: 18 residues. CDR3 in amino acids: CASKWTSGIYSGANVLTF. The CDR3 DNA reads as TGTGCCAGCAAGTGGACTAGCGGGATATACTCTGGGGCCAACGTCCTGACTTTC.

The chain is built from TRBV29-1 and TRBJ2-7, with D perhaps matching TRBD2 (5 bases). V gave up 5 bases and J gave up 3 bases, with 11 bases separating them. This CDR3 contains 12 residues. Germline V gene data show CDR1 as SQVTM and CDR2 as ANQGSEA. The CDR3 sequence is CSVLDGDYEQYF. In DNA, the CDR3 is TGCAGCGTTCTGGACGGGGACTACGAGCAGTACTTC.

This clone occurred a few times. The DNA of the CDR3 is TGCGCCAGCAGCTTATTTCCCAGGGATATCTTCGATAATTCACCCCTCCACTTT. Encoded protein: CASSLFPRDIFDNSPLHF. The V call is TRBV5-1, the J call TRBJ1-6, with a weak D call TRBD1 (5 bases). The V and J ends lost 2 bases and 5 bases respectively, with 20 bases between them. CDR3 length equals 18 residues. Germline V CDR1 and CDR2: SGHRS, YFSETQ.

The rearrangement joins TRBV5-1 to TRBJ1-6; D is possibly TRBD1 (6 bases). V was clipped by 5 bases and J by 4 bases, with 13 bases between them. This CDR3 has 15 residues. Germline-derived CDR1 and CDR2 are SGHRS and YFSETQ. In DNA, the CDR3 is TGCGCCAGCAGGACGGAACAGGGATATAATTCACCCCTCCACTTT. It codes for CASRTEQGYNSPLHF.

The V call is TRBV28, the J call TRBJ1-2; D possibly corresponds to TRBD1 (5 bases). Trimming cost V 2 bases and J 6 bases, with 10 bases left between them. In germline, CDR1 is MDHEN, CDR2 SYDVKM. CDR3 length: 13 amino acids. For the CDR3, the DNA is TGTGCCAGCAGTTTACGGGGGATAGATGGCTACACCTTC. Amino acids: CASSLRGIDGYTF.

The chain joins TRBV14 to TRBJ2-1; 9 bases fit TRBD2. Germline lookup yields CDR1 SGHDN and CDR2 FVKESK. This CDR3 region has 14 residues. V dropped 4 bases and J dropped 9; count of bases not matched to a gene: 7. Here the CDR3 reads CASSLAGVSIEQFF. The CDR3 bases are TGTGCCAGCAGCCTAGCGGGAGTTAGTATTGAGCAGTTCTTC.

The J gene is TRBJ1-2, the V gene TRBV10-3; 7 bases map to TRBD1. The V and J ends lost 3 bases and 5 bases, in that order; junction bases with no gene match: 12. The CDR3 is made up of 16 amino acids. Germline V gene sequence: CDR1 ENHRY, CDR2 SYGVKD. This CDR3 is CAISDPTGTAGYGYTF. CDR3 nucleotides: TGTGCCATCAGTGACCCCACCGGGACAGCTGGTTATGGCTACACCTTC.

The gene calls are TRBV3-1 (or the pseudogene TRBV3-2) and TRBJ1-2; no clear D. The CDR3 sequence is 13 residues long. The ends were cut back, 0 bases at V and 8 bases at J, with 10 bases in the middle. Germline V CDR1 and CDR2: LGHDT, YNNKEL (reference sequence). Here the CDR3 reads CASSQDTRLGYTF. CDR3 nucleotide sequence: TGTGCCAGCAGCCAAGATACCAGGCTCGGCTACACCTTC.

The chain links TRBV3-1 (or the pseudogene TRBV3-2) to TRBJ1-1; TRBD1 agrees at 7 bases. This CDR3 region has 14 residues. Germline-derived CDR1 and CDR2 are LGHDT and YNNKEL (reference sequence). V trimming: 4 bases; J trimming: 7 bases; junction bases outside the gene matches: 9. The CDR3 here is CASSPRDSMGEAFF. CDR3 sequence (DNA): TGTGCCAGCAGCCCCCGGGACAGTATGGGTGAAGCTTTCTTT.

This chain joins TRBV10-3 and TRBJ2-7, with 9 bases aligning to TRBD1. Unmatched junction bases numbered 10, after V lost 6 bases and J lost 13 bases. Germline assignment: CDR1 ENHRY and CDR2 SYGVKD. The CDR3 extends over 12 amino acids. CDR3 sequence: CAIRPDGTGIYF. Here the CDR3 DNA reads TGTGCCATCAGGCCTGACGGGACAGGGATTTACTTC.

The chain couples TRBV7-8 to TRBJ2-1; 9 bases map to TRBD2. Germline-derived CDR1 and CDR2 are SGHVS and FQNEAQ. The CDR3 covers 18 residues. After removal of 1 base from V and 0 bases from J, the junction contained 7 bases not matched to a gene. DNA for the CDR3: TGTGCCAGCAGCTTAGTTAGCGGGGGCGAGAGCTCCTACAATGAGCAGTTCTTC. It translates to CASSLVSGGESSYNEQFF. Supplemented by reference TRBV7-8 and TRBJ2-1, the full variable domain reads GAGVSQSPRYKVAKRGQDVALRCDPISGHVSLFWYQQALGQGPEFLTYFQNEAQLDKSGLPSDRFFAERPEGSVSTLKIQRTQQEDSAVYLCASSLVSGGESSYNEQFFGPGTRLTVL.

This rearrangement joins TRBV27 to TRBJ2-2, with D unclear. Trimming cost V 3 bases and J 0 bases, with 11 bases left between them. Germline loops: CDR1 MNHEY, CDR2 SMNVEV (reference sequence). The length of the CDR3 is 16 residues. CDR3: CASSFLGKSNTGELFF. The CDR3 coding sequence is TGTGCCAGCAGTTTTCTGGGCAAGTCGAACACCGGGGAGCTGTTTTTT.

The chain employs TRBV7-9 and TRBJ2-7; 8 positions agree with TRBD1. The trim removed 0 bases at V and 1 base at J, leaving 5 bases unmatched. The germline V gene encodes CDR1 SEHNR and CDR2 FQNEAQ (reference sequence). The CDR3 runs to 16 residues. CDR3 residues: CASSLAVGTGSYEQYF. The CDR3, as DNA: TGTGCCAGCAGCTTAGCTGTCGGGACAGGTTCCTACGAGCAGTACTTC.

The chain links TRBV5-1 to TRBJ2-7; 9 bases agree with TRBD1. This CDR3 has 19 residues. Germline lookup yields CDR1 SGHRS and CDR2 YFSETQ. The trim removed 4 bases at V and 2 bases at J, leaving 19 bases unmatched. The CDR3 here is CASSRGAVTGTGIAYEQYF. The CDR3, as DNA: TGCGCCAGCAGCCGGGGGGCCGTTACCGGGACAGGGATCGCCTACGAGCAGTACTTC.

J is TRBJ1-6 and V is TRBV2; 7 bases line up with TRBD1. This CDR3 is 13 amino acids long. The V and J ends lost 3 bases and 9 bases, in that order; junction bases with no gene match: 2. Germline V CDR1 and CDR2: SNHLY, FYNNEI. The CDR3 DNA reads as TGTGCCAGCAGTGAGGACAGGCCTTCACCCCTCCACTTT. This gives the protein CASSEDRPSPLHF. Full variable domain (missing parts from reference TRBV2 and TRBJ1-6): EPEVTQTPSHQVTQMGQEVILRCVPISNHLYFYWYRQILGQKVEFLVSFYNNEISEKSEIFDDQFSVERPDGSNFTLKIRSTKLEDSAMYFCASSEDRPSPLHFGNGTRLTVT.